The rows below give T cell receptor beta chains drawn from one sample of a study of PD-1 blockade in classical Hodgkin lymphoma. Produced via immunoSEQ multiplex PCR; TCRdb's table is partial and in-frame only. Here the sample spans 35,000 to 45,000 clones, approximately 69% being singletons. The source material was peripheral blood mononuclear cells (PBMCs), sampled before the second cycle of nivolumab. These receptors all stem from a human donor with classical Hodgkin lymphoma. The CDR3 runs from the conserved cysteine through the conserved F or W. The D gene is left open where the match is weak. Rows may omit the clone size; those that give it use once, few, many or a size class.

J	D	size	V	DNA	CDR3
TRBJ1-1	-	-	TRBV29-1	TGCAGCGTCGAGAGGTCCAAGAACACTGAAGCTTTCTTT	CSVERSKNTEAFF
TRBJ1-2	-	few	TRBV28	TGTGCCAGCAGCCAAACGCAAGGGCTGGGGAGCTACACCTTC	CASSQTQGLGSYTF
TRBJ2-5	TRBD2	few	TRBV19	TGTGCCAGTAGTAACTCGGGAGGGATGGCCCAGTACTTC	CASSNSGGMAQYF
TRBJ2-6	-	-	TRBV5-1	TGCGCCAGCAGCATACAGCGCTCTGGGGCCAACGTCCTGACTTTC	CASSIQRSGANVLTF
TRBJ1-2	-	-	TRBV2	TGTGCCAGCAGTGAAGCGCTTCGGGGGTTTGGCTACACCTTC	CASSEALRGFGYTF
TRBJ2-1	-	once	TRBV11-2	TGTGCCAGCAAATCAGGGGTCAGCTACAATGAGCAGTTCTTC	CASKSGVSYNEQFF
TRBJ2-3	TRBD1	once	TRBV5-1	TGCGCCAGCACACAGACAGGGATGGCAGATACGCAGTATTTT	CASTQTGMADTQYF
TRBJ2-1	-	-	TRBV7-7	TGTGCCAGCAGCTTAGCGGGCTTCGGGTACAATGAGCAGTTCTTC	CASSLAGFGYNEQFF
TRBJ1-1	-	-	TRBV19	TGTGCCAGTAGTGGGCAGGGCAACACTGAAGCTTTCTTT	CASSGQGNTEAFF
TRBJ2-7	-	-	TRBV5-1	TGCGCCAGCAGCTTAGGGGGACGGCTTTACGAGCAGTACTTC	CASSLGGRLYEQYF
TRBJ2-6	-	-	TRBV4-3	TGCGCCAGCAGCCTTTCTCAGCCTGGGGCCAACGTCCTGACTTTC	CASSLSQPGANVLTF
TRBJ1-1	-	-	TRBV5-1	TGCGCCAGCAGCGTGGACAGCTCCATGGGCACTGAAGCTTTCTTT	CASSVDSSMGTEAFF
TRBJ2-7	-	-	TRBV10-3	TGTGCCATCAGTGACGAATACGAGCAGTACTTC	CAISDEYEQYF
TRBJ2-3	-	-	TRBV7-9	TGTGCCAGCAGCTCATCTTGGGGTCATCAAGGAGGCACAGATACGCAGTATTTT	CASSSSWGHQGGTDTQYF
TRBJ1-1	-	-	TRBV2	TGTGCCAGTAGAGGACAGCTAACGAACACTGAAGCTTTCTTT	CASRGQLTNTEAFF
TRBJ1-1	-	few	TRBV7-9	TGTGCCAGCAGCTTATTAACAGAAACTGAAGCTTTCTTT	CASSLLTETEAFF
TRBJ1-1	TRBD1	few	TRBV7-2	TGTGCCAGCAGCCCCCGACAGGGCACTGAAGCTTTCTTT	CASSPRQGTEAFF
TRBJ2-7	-	-	TRBV15	TGTGCCACCAGCAGAGTACGAGAGGGCCCTCTGGGCGAGCAGTACTTC	CATSRVREGPLGEQYF
TRBJ1-5	-	-	TRBV10-3	TGTGCCATCAGAGAGGGGGATCATCAGCCCCAGCATTTT	CAIREGDHQPQHF
TRBJ2-7	-	-	TRBV5-5	TGTGCCAGAAGCTTGGGCCAGACCTACGAGCAGTACTTC	CARSLGQTYEQYF
TRBJ2-2	-	-	TRBV12-2	TGTGCAAGTCGCTCCCCCTTGTTTGCGAACACCGGGGAGCTGTTTTTT	CASRSPLFANTGELFF
TRBJ1-1	-	-	TRBV7-8	TGTGCCAGCAGCTTAGCAAGTGTGATGGCTGAAGCTTTCTTT	CASSLASVMAEAFF
TRBJ1-1	-	-	TRBV7-2	TGTGCCAGCAGCTCGAGGGCACCCCTGGCTTTCTTT	CASSSRAPLAFF
TRBJ1-3	TRBD1	-	TRBV28	TGTGCCAGCAGTCGGACAGGGGGCTATTATGGAAACACCATATATTTT	CASSRTGGYYGNTIYF
TRBJ2-1	-	-	TRBV7-2	TGTGCCAGCAGTGGGGGAGGGGGGGGTGAGCAGTTCTTC	CASSGGGGGEQFF
TRBJ2-7	TRBD2	-	TRBV11-2	TGTGCCAGCAGCTGGACTAGCGGGCGATCCTACGAGCAGTACTTC	CASSWTSGRSYEQYF
TRBJ1-2	-	-	TRBV18	TGTGCCAGCTCACCACGCCAGACCAACTATGGCTACACCTTC	CASSPRQTNYGYTF
TRBJ1-2	-	-	TRBV30	TGTGCCTGGAGCCTCCAGGGTCTCGTTATCAGTTACACCTTC	CAWSLQGLVISYTF
TRBJ1-2	-	-	TRBV11-3	TGTGCCAGCAGCCAACACCTCGATGGCTACACCTTC	CASSQHLDGYTF
TRBJ1-3	-	few	TRBV5-6	TGTGCCAGCAGCTTCGACCGTGTAAACACCATATATTTT	CASSFDRVNTIYF
TRBJ1-2	TRBD1	-	TRBV7-2	TGTGCCAGCAGCTCTAGACAGGGTAGTAACGGCTACACCTTC	CASSSRQGSNGYTF
TRBJ1-6	TRBD1	-	TRBV30	TGTGCCTGGAGTCCCGGGACAGGGAATTCACCCCTCCACTTT	CAWSPGTGNSPLHF
TRBJ2-1	TRBD1	-	TRBV15	TGTGCCACCAGCAGGACGCGACAGGGTCCTCTCAATGAGCAGTTCTTC	CATSRTRQGPLNEQFF
TRBJ1-2	-	-	TRBV10-3	TGTGCCATTACCCCGACAGGCGGTAACTATGGCTACACCTTC	CAITPTGGNYGYTF
TRBJ2-1	TRBD2	-	TRBV4-3	TGCGCCAGCAGTTTGCTAGCGGGGGTATGGTATGAGCAGTTCTTC	CASSLLAGVWYEQFF
TRBJ2-6	TRBD2	medium-sized	TRBV10-3	TGTGCCATCAGCGGTAGCGGGGGGGGTGGGGCCAACGTCCTGACTTTC	CAISGSGGGGANVLTF
TRBJ1-6	-	-	TRBV7-9	TGTGCCAGCAGCTTAGTGGGGGGCACTCTGTCACCCCTCCACTTT	CASSLVGGTLSPLHF
TRBJ1-1	TRBD1	-	TRBV4-1	TGCGCCAGCAGCTCTCGGGGACAGGGTGTGACTGAAGCTTTCTTT	CASSSRGQGVTEAFF
TRBJ1-5	TRBD1	few	TRBV7-9	TGTGCCAGCAGCGCTCTCGGGACAGCCAATCAGCCCCAGCATTTT	CASSALGTANQPQHF
TRBJ1-2	-	-	TRBV5-6	TGTGCCAGCAGCTTGATACAGGGCCTCTATGGCTACACCTTC	CASSLIQGLYGYTF
TRBJ1-1	-	few	TRBV28	TGTGCCAGCAGGGGATTTCCTATGAACACTGAAGCTTTCTTT	CASRGFPMNTEAFF
TRBJ1-1	-	-	TRBV15	TGTGCCACCAGCTACTCTTACCGGAACACTGAAGCTTTCTTT	CATSYSYRNTEAFF
TRBJ2-2	TRBD2	-	TRBV5-1	TGCGCCAGCAGCTCGGGGACTAGCGGGGGCACCGGGGAGCTGTTTTTT	CASSSGTSGGTGELFF
TRBJ1-6	-	-	TRBV30	TGTGCCTGGAGTGTACCTTGGGGGGCTAATTCACCCCTCCACTTT	CAWSVPWGANSPLHF
TRBJ2-3	TRBD2	-	TRBV6-5	TGTGCCAGCAGGGCCAGCGGGGGGGCGGTAGATACGCAGTATTTT	CASRASGGAVDTQYF